A selection of T cell receptor beta chains follows, all from one sample in a study of T cells in Graves' hyperthyroidism and ophthalmopathy. From the multiplex PCR reads, TCRdb called clonotypes with MiXCR, one entry per CDR3 protein. The table records roughly 530,000 distinct CDR3 sequences, 15% to 20% of them present only once. The sequencing sample was made of blood. The source of these receptors is a woman aged 18-30 years with Graves' ophthalmopathy. Both conserved end residues are part of each CDR3. A D gene is named only where the DNA matches it firmly. Clone size is stated in some rows and not others, as once, few, many or a class when expanded.

>-|-|TRBJ1-2|TRBV19
CASSIPGGSGYTF
TGTGCCAGTAGTATTCCCGGGGGAAGCGGCTACACCTTC
>-|few|TRBJ1-4|TRBV20-1
CSASNYGRENEKLFF
TGCAGTGCTAGTAATTATGGCAGGGAAAATGAAAAACTGTTTTTT
>-|-|TRBJ1-5|TRBV6-2/TRBV6-3
CASSQEGYQPQHF
TGTGCCAGCAGTCAAGAGGGCTATCAGCCCCAGCATTTT
>-|few|TRBJ2-5|TRBV5-1
CASSSGQTQYF
TGCGCCAGCAGCTCCGGTCAGACCCAGTACTTC
>-|-|TRBJ1-5|TRBV12-3/TRBV12-4
CASSFQAGANQPQHF
TGTGCCAGCAGTTTCCAGGCAGGGGCAAATCAGCCCCAGCATTTT
>-|-|TRBJ1-2|TRBV2
CASSPGINGFGYTF
TGTGCCAGCAGTCCAGGGATTAATGGCTTCGGCTACACCTTC
>TRBD1|-|TRBJ2-3|TRBV7-8
CASSADRVLHTQYF
TGTGCCAGCAGTGCCGACAGGGTATTGCATACGCAGTATTTT
>TRBD2|-|TRBJ2-2|TRBV4-1
CASSQVATSGMEELFF
TGCGCCAGCAGCCAAGTTGCGACTAGCGGGATGGAGGAGCTGTTTTTT
>-|many|TRBJ1-1|TRBV11-2
CASSLVGVGEAFF
TGTGCCAGCAGCTTAGTGGGGGTTGGAGAAGCTTTCTTT
>-|-|TRBJ1-2|TRBV14
CASSQETGGDGYTF
TGTGCCAGCAGCCAAGAAACCGGAGGGGATGGCTACACCTTC
>-|many|TRBJ1-1|TRBV3-1
CASSGRQPGDTEAFF
TGTGCCAGCAGCGGGCGACAGCCCGGGGACACTGAAGCTTTCTTT
>-|few|TRBJ2-3|TRBV28
CASSQVRLGITQYF
TGTGCCAGCAGTCAAGTTCGACTTGGAATCACGCAGTATTTT
>TRBD2|many|TRBJ2-7|TRBV6-2/TRBV6-3
CASRDPGLVTYEQYF
TGTGCCAGCAGAGATCCGGGACTAGTAACCTACGAGCAGTACTTC
>-|few|TRBJ2-7|TRBV27
CASSFSQRRASYEQYF
TGTGCCAGCAGTTTTTCTCAGCGCAGGGCCTCTTACGAGCAGTACTTC
>-|-|TRBJ2-6|TRBV27
CASSPSEGSGANVLTF
TGTGCCAGCAGTCCATCGGAGGGCTCTGGGGCCAACGTCCTGACTTTC
>-|few|TRBJ1-4|TRBV7-9
CASSFPGENEKLFF
TGTGCCAGCAGCTTCCCAGGGGAGAATGAAAAACTGTTTTTT
>TRBD2|-|TRBJ2-3|TRBV20-1
CSAHPTGLAGVGGGTDTQYF
TGCAGTGCCCATCCTACTGGACTAGCGGGAGTGGGGGGTGGCACAGATACGCAGTATTTT
>TRBD1|-|TRBJ2-7|TRBV28
CASSWGTGGHYEQYF
TGTGCCAGCAGTTGGGGGACAGGGGGTCACTACGAGCAGTACTTC
>-|many|TRBJ2-7|TRBV29-1
CSANGKSYEQYF
TGCAGCGCTAACGGGAAGAGCTACGAGCAGTACTTC
>-|-|TRBJ1-1|TRBV12-3/TRBV12-4
CASRPPGGENTEAFF
TGTGCCAGCAGACCTCCGGGCGGGGAGAACACTGAAGCTTTCTTT
>TRBD1|few|TRBJ2-6|TRBV29-1
CSVEGQGTVLTF
TGCAGCGTTGAAGGACAGGGTACCGTCCTGACTTTC
>-|many|TRBJ2-7|TRBV7-9
CASSLGRGKTYEQYF
TGTGCCAGCAGCTTGGGTAGGGGAAAGACCTACGAGCAGTACTTC
>TRBD2|many|TRBJ2-1|TRBV20-1
CSAPLGGGDEQFF
TGCAGTGCTCCTTTGGGGGGAGGGGATGAGCAGTTCTTC
>-|few|TRBJ1-5|TRBV7-8
CASSLGQGEDQPQHF
TGTGCCAGCAGCTTAGGGCAGGGTGAGGATCAGCCCCAGCATTTT
>-|-|TRBJ2-1|TRBV14
CASSQVGSGATGLYNEQFF
TGTGCCAGCAGCCAAGTTGGGAGTGGGGCCACGGGGTTATACAATGAGCAGTTCTTC